This passage covers 10 T cell receptor beta chains from one sample sequenced in a study of shared clonotypes between healthy human individuals. Measured with immunoSEQ multiplex PCR; TCRdb has only the in-frame clones, and not every one. The data show over 850,000 clones, with 75% to 80% seen just once and 0.5% to 0.65% held by the top ten. Source material: memory CD4+ T cells from PBMCs. The subset here: CD45RA-negative fraction. The receptors were gathered from a young man in good health. Some clones in this sample may be carry-over from other donors' samples.

The genes are TRBV7-8 and TRBJ1-5; TRBD1 is a possible D gene (5 bases). CDR3 length: 16 residues. Trimming removed 1 base at V and 3 bases at J, with 13 bases between. Germline CDR1 reads SGHVS; CDR2 reads FQNEAQ. CDR3 sequence: CASSLVAGRVNQPQHF. CDR3 nucleotide sequence: TGTGCCAGCAGCTTAGTGGCAGGGAGGGTCAATCAGCCCCAGCATTTT.

V and J are TRBV27 and TRBJ1-2; D unresolved. Per the germline V gene, CDR1 is MNHEY and CDR2 is SMNVEV (reference sequence). Trimming stripped 3 bases from V and 3 bases from J, with 8 bases between. The CDR3 covers 13 residues. The CDR3 loop is CASSFSFYYGYTF. The CDR3 region has the DNA TGTGCCAGCAGTTTTAGTTTTTACTATGGCTACACCTTC.

The rearrangement uses TRBV10-2 and TRBJ1-1, with 8 bases aligning to TRBD1. Germline V gene sequence: CDR1 WSHSY, CDR2 SAAADI. V lost 10 bases, J lost 0 bases, and 4 bases stayed unmatched. The CDR3 length is 13 residues. CDR3 bases: TGCGCCACTTCAGGGGGCATGAACACTGAAGCTTTCTTT. Encoded protein: CATSGGMNTEAFF.

The J gene is TRBJ2-3, the V gene TRBV4-3; D is possibly TRBD2 (5 bases). Trimming removed 1 base at V and 5 bases at J, with 19 bases between. The CDR3 runs to 17 residues. CDR1 and CDR2 (germline): LGHNA, YSLEER. The CDR3 nucleotides are TGCGCCAGCAGCCAAGGACCCACTAGTGGGAGAGGAGATACGCAGTATTTT. It specifies CASSQGPTSGRGDTQYF.

This clone was picked up a small number of times. The V call is TRBV6-6, the J call TRBJ2-1, with 7 nucleotides matching TRBD2. V dropped 2 bases and J dropped 15; count of bases not matched to a gene: 13. The CDR3 is 14 residues long. Per the germline V gene, CDR1 is MNHNY and CDR2 is SVGAGI (reference sequence). The CDR3 DNA is TGTGCCAGCAGTTACACCATGGGGAGGGGTAGTGTGTTCTTC. As protein: CASSYTMGRGSVFF.

The chain employs TRBV7-2 and TRBJ2-1, with D hard to call. The V gene's germline CDR1 is SGHTA and CDR2 FQGNSA. V lost 3 bases, J lost 1 base, and 7 bases lay in between. This CDR3 is built from 14 residues. CDR3 sequence (DNA): TGTGCCAGCAGCTTGGAAGTATCCTACAATGAGCAGTTCTTC. It translates to CASSLEVSYNEQFF.

The chain carries TRBV18 and TRBJ2-1, with TRBD2 matching over 7 bases. With 1 base clipped from V and 5 bases from J, the junction kept 5 bases outside the gene matches. This CDR3 spans 15 amino acids. Germline V lookup: CDR1 KGHSH, CDR2 LQKENI. CDR3 DNA sequence: TGTGCCAGCTCACCACTGGGGGGGGTTGACAATGAGCAGTTCTTC. This sequence encodes CASSPLGGVDNEQFF. Full variable domain (rest looked up from reference TRBV18 and TRBJ2-1): NAGVMQNPRHLVRRRGQEARLRCSPMKGHSHVYWYRQLPEEGLKFMVYLQKENIIDESGMPKERFSAEFPKEGPSILRIQQVVRGDSAAYFCASSPLGGVDNEQFFGPGTRLTVL.

The chain recombines TRBV18 with TRBJ2-3; D gene ambiguous. The CDR3 contains 16 residues. Germline CDR1 reads KGHSH; CDR2 reads LQKENI. The V and J ends lost 3 bases and 5 bases respectively, with 18 bases between them. CDR3 nucleotides: TGTGCCAGCTCACCCCGGGCGCCGTCACTGGGAGATACGCAGTATTTT. This codes for CASSPRAPSLGDTQYF. The variable domain in full, with the rest retrieved from reference TRBV18 and TRBJ2-3, is NAGVMQNPRHLVRRRGQEARLRCSPMKGHSHVYWYRQLPEEGLKFMVYLQKENIIDESGMPKERFSAEFPKEGPSILRIQQVVRGDSAAYFCASSPRAPSLGDTQYFGPGTRLTVL.

The gene calls are TRBV7-8 and TRBJ1-3; no definite D call. Trimming took off 5 bases at V and 4 bases at J, with 12 bases between the two ends. Germline CDR1 and CDR2: SGHVS and FQNEAQ. This CDR3 is 14 amino acids long. CDR3 sequence reads: CASSQAQWGNTIYF. CDR3 sequence (DNA): TGTGCCAGCAGCCAAGCACAATGGGGAAACACCATATATTTT.

The chain recombines TRBV10-3 with TRBJ1-4, with no clear D. Germline assignment: CDR1 ENHRY and CDR2 SYGVKD. The CDR3 loop spans 14 amino acids. Trimming shortened V by 3 bases and J by 8 bases, and 13 bases separated the two germline ends. The CDR3 is CAISDRGGAEKLFF. As DNA, the CDR3 is TGTGCCATCAGTGATCGCGGAGGAGCCGAAAAACTGTTTTTT.